The 2 T cell receptor beta chains below all came from one sample that was sequenced in a study of radiation and T cells in renal cell carcinoma. Time point here: blood 2 weeks post-SBRT. Specified treatment: 15 Gy SBRT to primary tumor, nephrectomy 4 weeks later. Profiling relied on immunoSEQ multiplex PCR, and the TCRdb table lists in-frame clones only, not all of them. Of 70,000 to 80,000 clones in the sample, around 85% are singletons; the top ten hold 20% to 25%. Source: blood, taken from a patient whose treatment included radiotherapy and nephrectomy. The receptors come from a woman aged 45-60 years with renal cell carcinoma.

CDR3 sequence reads: CASGGRNDNEQFF. The CDR3 DNA is TGTGCGAGTGGCGGGAGGAATGACAATGAGCAGTTCTTC. J is TRBJ2-1 and V is TRBV7-2, with 8 positions matching TRBD2. The CDR3 totals 13 residues. Germline CDR1 and CDR2: SGHTA and FQGNSA. The whole variable domain, filled in from reference TRBV7-2 and TRBJ2-1, reads GAGVSQSPSNKVTEKGKDVELRCDPISGHTALYWYRQSLGQGLEFLIYFQGNSAPDKSGLPSDRFSAERTGGSVSTLTIQRTQQEDSAVYLCASGGRNDNEQFFGPGTRLTVL.

The V and J genes are TRBV16 and TRBJ2-7, with TRBD1 matching over 8 bases. V shed 3 bases, J shed 4 bases, and the junction held 8 bases outside the gene matches. Germline V lookup: CDR1 KGHSY, CDR2 FQNENV. The CDR3 extends over 15 amino acids. CDR3 sequence: CASSHPRTGSYEQYF. In nucleotides, the CDR3 is TGTGCCAGCAGCCATCCCCGGACAGGGTCGTACGAGCAGTACTTC.